The 11 T cell receptor beta chains given below trace back to one sample, sequenced in a study of T cells in tumors after PD-1 blockade. The method was immunoSEQ multiplex PCR; TCRdb's version includes in-frame clones alone and lacks a portion of them. The sample shows tens of thousands of clones, around three quarters of them seen only once. Source: PBMCs, taken before anti-PD-1 treatment. The receptors were gathered from a human donor with basal cell carcinoma.

The V gene is TRBV7-9, the J gene TRBJ1-3; maybe TRBD1 (5 bases). The germline gives CDR1 SEHNR, CDR2 FQNEAQ (reference sequence). This CDR3 has 15 amino acids. The V and J ends lost 0 bases and 2 bases respectively, with 8 bases between them. The CDR3 reads CASSLAAGTGNTIYF. The CDR3 DNA sequence: TGTGCCAGCAGCTTAGCGGCAGGGACTGGAAACACCATATATTTT.

The DNA for the CDR3 is TGTGCCAGTAGCCTCGGGATCCTAGCGGGGGACCAAGAGACCCAGTACTTC. Its protein is CASSLGILAGDQETQYF. This chain joins TRBV19 and TRBJ2-5, with TRBD2 identical over 10 bases. Trimming at V came to 6 bases and at J to 0 bases, leaving 10 bases not matched to a gene. The CDR3 loop spans 17 amino acids. The germline CDR1 and CDR2 sequences are LNHDA and SQIVND (reference sequence).

The chain links TRBV6-6 to TRBJ1-4; D perhaps matches TRBD1 (5 bases). Trimming removed 6 bases from V and 5 bases from J, with 19 bases in between. The germline CDR1 and CDR2 sequences are MNHNY and SVGAGI (reference sequence). There are 16 residues in the CDR3. CDR3 sequence (DNA): TGTGCCAGCAGGTTCGGACAAACGAAGGACAATGAAAAACTGTTTTTT. The encoded protein is CASRFGQTKDNEKLFF.

V is TRBV13 and J is TRBJ1-4; 8 bases fit TRBD1. Germline lookup yields CDR1 PRHDT and CDR2 FYEKMQ (reference sequence). The CDR3 consists of 14 residues. With V trimmed by 6 bases and J by 8 bases, 8 bases remained unmatched. The CDR3 nucleotides are TGTGCCAGCAGTCGGACAGGGAGTAGGGAAAAACTGTTTTTT. This codes for CASSRTGSREKLFF.

The J gene is TRBJ1-4, the V gene TRBV6-6, with 8 positions matching TRBD1. Trimming took 6 bases from V and 0 from J; bases not matched to a gene: 3. The CDR3 covers 15 residues. CDR1 is MNHNY and CDR2 is SVGAGI in the germline V gene (reference sequence). The CDR3 DNA reads as TGTGCCAGCAGGCCACAGGGGGCAACTAATGAAAAACTGTTTTTT. Translation gives CASRPQGATNEKLFF.

This chain's CDR3 is CSAPRGASNYGYTF. CDR3 DNA sequence: TGCAGCGCACCACGGGGGGCCTCTAACTATGGCTACACCTTC. The V and J genes are TRBV29-1 and TRBJ1-2; maybe TRBD1 (6 bases). The germline V gene encodes CDR1 SQVTM and CDR2 ANQGSEA. This CDR3 spans 14 amino acids. The V and J ends lost 7 bases and 0 bases respectively, with 15 bases between them. The whole variable domain, filled in from reference TRBV29-1 and TRBJ1-2, reads SAVISQKPSRDICQRGTSLTIQCQVDSQVTMMFWYRQQPGQSLTLIATANQGSEATYESGFVIDKFPISRPNLTFSTLTVSNMSPEDSSIYLCSAPRGASNYGYTFGSGTRLTVV.

V and J are TRBV19 and TRBJ2-5; no firm D call. The CDR3 is made up of 13 amino acids. Trimming pared 3 bases from V and 5 bases from J, leaving 10 bases between. CDR1 is LNHDA, CDR2 SQIVND, per germline (reference sequence). CDR3 sequence: CASSMGWAETQYF. The CDR3 bases are TGTGCCAGTAGTATGGGTTGGGCGGAGACCCAGTACTTC. Full variable domain (missing parts from reference TRBV19 and TRBJ2-5): DGGITQSPKYLFRKEGQNVTLSCEQNLNHDAMYWYRQDPGQGLRLIYYSQIVNDFQKGDIAEGYSVSREKKESFPLTVTSAQKNPTAFYLCASSMGWAETQYFGPGTRLLVL.

V gene TRBV6-6 combines with J gene TRBJ1-2; D is unclear. The CDR3 is 12 residues long. The V and J ends lost 4 bases and 8 bases respectively, with 11 bases between them. Per the germline V gene, CDR1 is MNHNY and CDR2 is SVGAGI (reference sequence). CDR3 sequence: CASSFSESGYTF. In DNA form, the CDR3 reads TGTGCCAGCAGTTTTAGTGAGTCAGGCTACACCTTC.

The chain carries TRBV1 and TRBJ1-4; the table assigns TRBD1, which was not confirmed against the DNA. TRBV1 is marked as a pseudogene. The CDR3 covers 18 residues. CDR3 bases: TGCACCAGCAGCCAAGATCGGTTAGGGGGACGGGAAAATGAAAAACTGTTTTTT. This sequence encodes CTSSQDRLGGRENEKLFF.

J is TRBJ2-1 and V is TRBV7-6; D unresolved. CDR3 length: 11 amino acids. Trimming cost V 5 bases and J 8 bases, with 7 bases left between them. Germline CDR1 SGHVS, CDR2 FNYEAQ. The CDR3 DNA follows: TGTGCCAGCAGCCCCGGGTATGAGCAGTTCTTC. It encodes CASSPGYEQFF.

The chain couples TRBV9 to TRBJ1-1, with 7 bases aligning to TRBD1. V shed 3 bases, J shed 4 bases, and the junction held 12 bases outside the gene matches. Germline CDR1 is SGDLS and CDR2 is YYNGEE. The CDR3 extends over 16 amino acids. CDR3 in DNA: TGTGCCAGCAGCGAGCAAGGGGGCATTAGTAGCACTGAAGCTTTCTTT. It encodes CASSEQGGISSTEAFF.